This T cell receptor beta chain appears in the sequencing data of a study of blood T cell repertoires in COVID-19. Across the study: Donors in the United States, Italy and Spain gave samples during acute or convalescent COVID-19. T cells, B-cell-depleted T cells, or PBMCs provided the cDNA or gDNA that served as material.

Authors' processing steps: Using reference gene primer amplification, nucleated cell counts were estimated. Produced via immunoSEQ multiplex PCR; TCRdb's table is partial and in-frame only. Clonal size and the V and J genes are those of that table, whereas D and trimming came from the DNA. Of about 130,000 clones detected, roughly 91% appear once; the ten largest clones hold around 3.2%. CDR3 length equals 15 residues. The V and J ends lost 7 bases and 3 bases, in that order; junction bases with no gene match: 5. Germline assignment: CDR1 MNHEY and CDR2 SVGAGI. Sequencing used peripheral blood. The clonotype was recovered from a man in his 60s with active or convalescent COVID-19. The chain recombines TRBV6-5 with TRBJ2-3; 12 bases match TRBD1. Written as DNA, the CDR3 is TGTGCCAGCACGGGACAGGGGGCGCTTACAGATACGCAGTATTTT. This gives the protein CASTGQGALTDTQYF.